This T cell receptor (beta chain) was retrieved from a study of Graves' ophthalmopathy and Graves' hyperthyroidism. The study, taken as a whole, reports: Most expanded clonotypes from thyroid (those above 0.001 frequency) were also found in blood.

Amplified material comprised TCR beta CDR3 regions derived from RNA transcripts. An opening RT-PCR round employed HTBI primers and preceded a second-round multiplex PCR. Each CDR3 protein gets one entry after TCRdb re-called the multiplex PCR reads with MiXCR. The sample contains 200,000 to 250,000 distinct CDR3 sequences, under 30% of which appear only once. This CDR3 spans 14 amino acids. V dropped 5 bases and J dropped 7; count of bases not matched to a gene: 9. CDR1 SGHAT and CDR2 FQNNGV come from the germline V gene. This clonotype was observed many times. Its antigen is as yet unknown. Diagnostic conclusions were grounded in clinical symptoms, serum thyroxine, TRAb, thyroid ultrasound and orbital computed tomography. The PBMCs were taken from about 9.7 ml of fresh peripheral blood.

The chain links TRBV11-2 to TRBJ2-5; 8 nucleotides line up with TRBD2. The sequencing input was peripheral blood. The TCR originated in a man aged 45-60 years with Graves' ophthalmopathy. DNA of the CDR3: TGTGCCAGCAGCATGGACGGGGGGGGTTCGACCCAGTACTTC. Protein product: CASSMDGGGSTQYF.